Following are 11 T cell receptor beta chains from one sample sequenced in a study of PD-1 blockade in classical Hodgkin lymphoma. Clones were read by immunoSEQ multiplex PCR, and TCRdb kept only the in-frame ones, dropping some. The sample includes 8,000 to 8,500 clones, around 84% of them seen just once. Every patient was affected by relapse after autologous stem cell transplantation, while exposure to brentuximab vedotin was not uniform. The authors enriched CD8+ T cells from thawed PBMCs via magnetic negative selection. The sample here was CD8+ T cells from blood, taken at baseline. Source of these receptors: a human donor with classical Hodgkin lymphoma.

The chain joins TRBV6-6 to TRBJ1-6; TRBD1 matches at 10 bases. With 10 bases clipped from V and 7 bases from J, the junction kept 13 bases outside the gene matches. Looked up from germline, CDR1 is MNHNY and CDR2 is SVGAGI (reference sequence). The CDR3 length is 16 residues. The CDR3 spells CATEELPGQGNSPLHF. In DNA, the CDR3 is TGTGCCACCGAGGAATTACCGGGACAGGGGAATTCACCCCTCCACTTT.

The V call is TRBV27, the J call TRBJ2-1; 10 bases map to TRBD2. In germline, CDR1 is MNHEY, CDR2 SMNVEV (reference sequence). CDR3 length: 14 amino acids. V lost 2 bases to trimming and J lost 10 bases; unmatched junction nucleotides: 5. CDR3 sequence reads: CASSLGGTSVEQFF. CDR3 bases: TGTGCCAGCAGTTTAGGAGGGACTAGCGTCGAGCAGTTCTTC.

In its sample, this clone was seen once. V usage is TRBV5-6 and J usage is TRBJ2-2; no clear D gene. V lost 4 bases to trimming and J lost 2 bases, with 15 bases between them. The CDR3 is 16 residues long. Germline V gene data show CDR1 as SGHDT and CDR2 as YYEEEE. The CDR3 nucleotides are TGTGCCAGCAGCCTGCAAGTGCGACCCAACACCGGGGAGCTGTTTTTT. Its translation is CASSLQVRPNTGELFF.

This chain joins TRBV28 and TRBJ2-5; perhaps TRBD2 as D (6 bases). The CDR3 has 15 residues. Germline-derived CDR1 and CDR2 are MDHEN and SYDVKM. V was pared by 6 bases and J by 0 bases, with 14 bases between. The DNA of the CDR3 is TGTGCCAGCAGGGCCGGGGCGGGGTACCAAGAGACCCAGTACTTC. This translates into CASRAGAGYQETQYF.

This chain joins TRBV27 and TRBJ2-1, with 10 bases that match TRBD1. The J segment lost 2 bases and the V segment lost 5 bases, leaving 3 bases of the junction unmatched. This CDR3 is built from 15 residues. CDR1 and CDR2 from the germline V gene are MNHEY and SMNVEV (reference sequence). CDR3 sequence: CASSPGTGAYNEQFF. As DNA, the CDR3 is TGTGCCAGCAGTCCCGGGACAGGGGCCTACAATGAGCAGTTCTTC.

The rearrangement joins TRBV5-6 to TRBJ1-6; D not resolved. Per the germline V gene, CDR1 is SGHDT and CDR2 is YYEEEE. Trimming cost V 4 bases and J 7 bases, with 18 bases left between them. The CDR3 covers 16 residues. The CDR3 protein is CASSPLVAGGNSPLHF. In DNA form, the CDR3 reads TGTGCCAGCAGCCCATTGGTAGCAGGCGGGAATTCACCCCTCCACTTT. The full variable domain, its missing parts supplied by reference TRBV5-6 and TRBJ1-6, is DAGVTQSPTHLIKTRGQQVTLRCSPKSGHDTVSWYQQALGQGPQFIFQYYEEEERQRGNFPDRFSGHQFPNYSSELNVNALLLGDSALYLCASSPLVAGGNSPLHFGNGTRLTVT.

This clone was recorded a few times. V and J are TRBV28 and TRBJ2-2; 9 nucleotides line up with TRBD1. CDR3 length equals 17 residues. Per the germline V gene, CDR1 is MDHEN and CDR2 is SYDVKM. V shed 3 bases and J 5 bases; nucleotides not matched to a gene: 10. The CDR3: CASSFSAGTGQTGELFF. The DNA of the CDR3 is TGTGCCAGCAGTTTCTCGGCCGGGACAGGGCAAACCGGGGAGCTGTTTTTT.

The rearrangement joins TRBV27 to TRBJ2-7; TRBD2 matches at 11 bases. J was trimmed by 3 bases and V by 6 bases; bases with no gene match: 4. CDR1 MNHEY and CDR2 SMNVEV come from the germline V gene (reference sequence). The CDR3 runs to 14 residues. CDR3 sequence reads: CASSRGTSGYEQYF. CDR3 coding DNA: TGTGCCAGCAGCCGCGGGACTAGCGGCTACGAGCAGTACTTC.

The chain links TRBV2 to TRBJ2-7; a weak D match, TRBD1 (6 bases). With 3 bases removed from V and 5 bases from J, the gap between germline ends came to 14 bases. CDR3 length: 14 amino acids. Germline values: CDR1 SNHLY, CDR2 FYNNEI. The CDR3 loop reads CASSDPAGAHEQYF. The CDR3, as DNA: TGTGCCAGCAGTGATCCCGCAGGGGCCCACGAGCAGTACTTC.

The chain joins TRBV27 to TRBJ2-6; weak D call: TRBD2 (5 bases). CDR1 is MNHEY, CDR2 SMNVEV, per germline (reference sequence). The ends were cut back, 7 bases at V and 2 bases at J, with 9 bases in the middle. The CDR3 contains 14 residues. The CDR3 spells CASITEAGANVLTF. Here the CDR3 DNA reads TGTGCCAGCATTACGGAGGCTGGGGCCAACGTCCTGACTTTC.

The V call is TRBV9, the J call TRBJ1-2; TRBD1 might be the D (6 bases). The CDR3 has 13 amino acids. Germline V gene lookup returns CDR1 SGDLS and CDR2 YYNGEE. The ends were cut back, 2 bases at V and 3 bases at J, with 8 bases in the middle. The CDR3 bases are TGTGCCAGCAGCGTGGCAGGGGACTATGGCTACACCTTC. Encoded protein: CASSVAGDYGYTF.